This TCR beta chain was documented in a study of Ad26.COV2.S vaccination and SARS-CoV-2 variants. Across the study: The authors gave Ad26.COV2.S intramuscularly, either once or twice 56 days apart.

This CDR3 comprises 12 residues. V gave up 5 bases and J gave up 5 bases, with 10 bases separating them. From germline, CDR1 is MNHEY and CDR2 SVGEGT. Treatment defined: 15 to 20 received Ad26.COV2.S at low or high dose, single or two shots; roughly five received placebo; per-sample allocation not given. The investigators took samples on day 63 after the first vaccine or placebo injection. About this clone: Antigen: not known.

Profiled with immunoSEQ multiplex PCR; TCRdb holds only in-frame clones, not every one. The sample consists of roughly 400,000 clones, about 90% of them appearing once. Regarding the study as a whole: Marked by substantial breadth, spike-specific CD8+ and CD4+ T cell responses were reportedly seen after vaccination. Total T cell responses were possibly underestimated by TCR breadth and depth analyses.

This sequence originates from a person between 18 and 60 years old who received the Ad26.COV2.S COVID-19 vaccine or a placebo. The rearrangement joins TRBV6-2 or TRBV6-3 to TRBJ2-7, with D possibly being TRBD1 (5 bases). The specimen was peripheral blood, collected in a trial of Ad26.COV2.S vaccine versus placebo. Here the CDR3 DNA reads TGTGCCAGCAGTCACGGCAGGGACGAGCAGTACTTC. Encoded protein: CASSHGRDEQYF.